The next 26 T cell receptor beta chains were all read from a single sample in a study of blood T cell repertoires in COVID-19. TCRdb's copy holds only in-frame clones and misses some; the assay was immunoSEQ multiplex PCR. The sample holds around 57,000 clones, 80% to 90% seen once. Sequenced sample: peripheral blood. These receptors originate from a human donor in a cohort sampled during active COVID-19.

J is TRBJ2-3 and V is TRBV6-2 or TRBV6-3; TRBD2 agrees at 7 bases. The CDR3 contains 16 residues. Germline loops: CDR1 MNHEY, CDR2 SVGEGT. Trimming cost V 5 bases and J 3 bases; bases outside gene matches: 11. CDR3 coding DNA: TGTGCCAGCAGTACCCAGGGCCCGGGAGGAACAGATACGCAGTATTTT. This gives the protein CASSTQGPGGTDTQYF.

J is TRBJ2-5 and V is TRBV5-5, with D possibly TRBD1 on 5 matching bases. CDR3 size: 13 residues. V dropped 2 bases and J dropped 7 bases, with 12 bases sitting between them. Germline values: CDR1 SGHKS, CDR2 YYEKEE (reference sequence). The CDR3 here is CASSFNQGGTQYF. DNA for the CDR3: TGTGCCAGCAGCTTTAACCAGGGTGGGACCCAGTACTTC.

Written as DNA, the CDR3 is TGTGCCAGCAGCCGACAGGGGAATGAGCAGTTCTTC. As protein: CASSRQGNEQFF. The V and J genes are TRBV7-9 and TRBJ2-1, with TRBD1 matching over 8 bases. After removal of 5 bases from V and 7 bases from J, the junction contained 1 base not matched to a gene. CDR1 and CDR2 (germline): SEHNR, FQNEAQ (reference sequence). The CDR3 is 12 amino acids. Full variable domain (remainder filled in from reference TRBV7-9 and TRBJ2-1): DTGVSQNPRHKITKRGQNVTFRCDPISEHNRLYWYRQTLGQGPEFLTYFQNEAQLEKSRLLSDRFSAERPKGSFSTLEIQRTEQGDSAMYLCASSRQGNEQFFGPGTRLTVL.

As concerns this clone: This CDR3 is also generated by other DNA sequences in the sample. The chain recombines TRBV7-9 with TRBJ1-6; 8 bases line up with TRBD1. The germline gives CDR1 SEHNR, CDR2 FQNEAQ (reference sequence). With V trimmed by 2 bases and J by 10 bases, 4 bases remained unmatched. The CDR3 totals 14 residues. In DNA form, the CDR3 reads TGTGCCAGCAGCTTACCCGGACAGGGCTCACCCCTCCACTTT. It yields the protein CASSLPGQGSPLHF.

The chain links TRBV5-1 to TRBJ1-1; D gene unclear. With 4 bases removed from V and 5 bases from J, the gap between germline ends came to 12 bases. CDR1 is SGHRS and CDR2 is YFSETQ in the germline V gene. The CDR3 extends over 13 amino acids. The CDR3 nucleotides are TGCGCCAGCAGCGGTCCAGGAAGGACTGAAGCTTTCTTT. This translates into CASSGPGRTEAFF.

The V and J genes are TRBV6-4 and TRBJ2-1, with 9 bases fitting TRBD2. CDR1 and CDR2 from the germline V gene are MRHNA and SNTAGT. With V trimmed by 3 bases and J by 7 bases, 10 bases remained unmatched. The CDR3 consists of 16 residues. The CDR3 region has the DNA TGTGCCAGCAGTGATAGGGCTAGCGGGGTTGTTAATGAGCAGTTCTTC. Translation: CASSDRASGVVNEQFF.

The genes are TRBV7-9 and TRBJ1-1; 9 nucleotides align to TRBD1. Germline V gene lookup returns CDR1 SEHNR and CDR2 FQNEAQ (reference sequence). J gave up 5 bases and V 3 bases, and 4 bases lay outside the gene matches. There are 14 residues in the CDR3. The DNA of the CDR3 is TGTGCCAGCAGCTTGACAGGGGGACAGACTGAAGCTTTCTTT. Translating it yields CASSLTGGQTEAFF.

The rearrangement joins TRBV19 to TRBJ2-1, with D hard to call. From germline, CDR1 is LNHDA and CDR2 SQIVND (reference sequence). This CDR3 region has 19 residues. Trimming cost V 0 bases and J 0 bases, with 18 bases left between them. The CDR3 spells CASSIDLLARRSSYNEQFF. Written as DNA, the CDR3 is TGTGCCAGTAGTATAGATCTTTTAGCACGACGGTCCTCCTACAATGAGCAGTTCTTC.

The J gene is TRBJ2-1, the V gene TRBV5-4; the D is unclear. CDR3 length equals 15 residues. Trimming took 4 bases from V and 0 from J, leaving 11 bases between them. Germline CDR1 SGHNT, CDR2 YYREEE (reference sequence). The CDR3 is CASSPHYRSYNEQFF. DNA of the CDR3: TGTGCCAGCAGCCCCCACTACCGCTCCTACAATGAGCAGTTCTTC.

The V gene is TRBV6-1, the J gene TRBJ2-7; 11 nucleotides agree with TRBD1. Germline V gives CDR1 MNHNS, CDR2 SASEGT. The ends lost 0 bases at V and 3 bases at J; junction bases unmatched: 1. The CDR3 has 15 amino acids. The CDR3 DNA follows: TGTGCCAGCAGTGAAGCCGGGACAGGGGGCTACGAGCAGTACTTC. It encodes CASSEAGTGGYEQYF.

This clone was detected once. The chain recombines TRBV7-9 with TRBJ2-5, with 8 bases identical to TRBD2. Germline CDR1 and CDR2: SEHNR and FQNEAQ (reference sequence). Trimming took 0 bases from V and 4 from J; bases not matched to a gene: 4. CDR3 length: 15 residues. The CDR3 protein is CASSLAGRGRETQYF. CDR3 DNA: TGTGCCAGCAGCTTAGCCGGGAGGGGTCGAGAGACCCAGTACTTC.

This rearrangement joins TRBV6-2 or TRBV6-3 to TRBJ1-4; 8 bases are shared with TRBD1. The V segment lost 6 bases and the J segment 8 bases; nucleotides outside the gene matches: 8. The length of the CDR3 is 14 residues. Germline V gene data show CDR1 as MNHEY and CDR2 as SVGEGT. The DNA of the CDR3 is TGTGCCAGCAGCAGGGGACAGGATGGCGAAAAACTGTTTTTT. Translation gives CASSRGQDGEKLFF.

The CDR3: CASSVDPGANYGYTF. The CDR3 DNA is TGTGCCAGCTCGGTGGATCCGGGTGCTAACTATGGCTACACCTTC. This chain uses TRBV18 with TRBJ1-2; D is uncertain. Germline CDR1 is KGHSH and CDR2 is LQKENI. V was shortened by 6 bases and J by 0 bases, with 14 bases between the two germline ends. This CDR3 comprises 15 residues.

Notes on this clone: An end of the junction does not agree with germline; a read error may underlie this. CDR3 nucleotide sequence: TGTGCCAGCAGCTTAGGGGTTAGCGATCAGCCCCAGCATTTT. Translation gives CASSLGVSDQPQHF. The rearrangement uses TRBV7-2 and TRBJ1-5; D remains unclear. Germline CDR1 is SGHTA and CDR2 is FQGNSA. The CDR3 runs to 14 residues.

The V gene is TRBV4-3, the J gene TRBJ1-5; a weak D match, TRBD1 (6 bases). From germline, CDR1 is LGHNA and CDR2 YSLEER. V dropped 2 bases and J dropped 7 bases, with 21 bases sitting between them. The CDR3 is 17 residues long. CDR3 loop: CASSQNYPDRKQQPQHF. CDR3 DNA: TGCGCCAGCAGCCAAAACTATCCTGACAGGAAACAACAGCCCCAGCATTTT.

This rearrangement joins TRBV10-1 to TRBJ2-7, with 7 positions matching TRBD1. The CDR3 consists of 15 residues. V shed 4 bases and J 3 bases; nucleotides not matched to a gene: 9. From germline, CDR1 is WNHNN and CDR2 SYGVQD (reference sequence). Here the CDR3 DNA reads TGCGCCAGCAGTGCGGCCAAGACAGGGCACTACGAGCAGTACTTC. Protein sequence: CASSAAKTGHYEQYF.

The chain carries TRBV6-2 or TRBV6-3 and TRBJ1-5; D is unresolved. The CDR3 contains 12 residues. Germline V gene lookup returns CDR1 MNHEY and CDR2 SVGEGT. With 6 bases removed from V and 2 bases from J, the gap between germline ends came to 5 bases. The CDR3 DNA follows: TGTGCCAGCAGCACTCGCAATCAGCCCCAGCATTTT. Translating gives CASSTRNQPQHF.

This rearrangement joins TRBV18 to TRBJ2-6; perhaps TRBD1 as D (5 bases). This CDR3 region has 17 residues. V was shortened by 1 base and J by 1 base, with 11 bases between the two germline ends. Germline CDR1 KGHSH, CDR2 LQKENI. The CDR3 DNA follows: TGTGCCAGCTCACCACAGGGGATTTGGTCTGGGGCCAACGTCCTGACTTTC. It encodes CASSPQGIWSGANVLTF.

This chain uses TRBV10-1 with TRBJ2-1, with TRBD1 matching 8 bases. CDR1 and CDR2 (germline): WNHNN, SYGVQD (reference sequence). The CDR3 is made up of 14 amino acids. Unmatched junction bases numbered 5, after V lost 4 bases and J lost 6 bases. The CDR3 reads CASSGSQGANEQFF. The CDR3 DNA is TGCGCCAGCAGTGGGTCGCAGGGGGCCAATGAGCAGTTCTTC.

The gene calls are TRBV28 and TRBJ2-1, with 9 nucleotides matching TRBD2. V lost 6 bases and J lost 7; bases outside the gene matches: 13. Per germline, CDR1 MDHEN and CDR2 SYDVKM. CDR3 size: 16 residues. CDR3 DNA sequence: TGTGCCAGCAGCTCCCGGGTAGCGGGAGCCTGGAATGAGCAGTTCTTC. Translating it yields CASSSRVAGAWNEQFF. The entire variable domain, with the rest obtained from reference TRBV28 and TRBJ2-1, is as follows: DVKVTQSSRYLVKRTGEKVFLECVQDMDHENMFWYRQDPGLGLRLIYFSYDVKMKEKGDIPEGYSVSREKKERFSLILESASTNQTSMYLCASSSRVAGAWNEQFFGPGTRLTVL.

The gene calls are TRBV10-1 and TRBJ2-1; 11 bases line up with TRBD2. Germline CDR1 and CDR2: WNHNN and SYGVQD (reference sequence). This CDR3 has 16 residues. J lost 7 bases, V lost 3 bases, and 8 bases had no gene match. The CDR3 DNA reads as TGCGCCAGCAGTGAACGACTAGCGGGAACTGGAAATGAGCAGTTCTTC. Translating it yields CASSERLAGTGNEQFF.

The CDR3 DNA reads TGTGCCAGTAAAAGGGGGTTAAACACTGAAGCTTTCTTT. Its translation is CASKRGLNTEAFF. The rearrangement links TRBV6-5 to TRBJ1-1, with D maybe TRBD1 (6 bases). Germline values: CDR1 MNHEY, CDR2 SVGAGI. The CDR3 spans 13 residues. The V and J ends lost 9 bases and 2 bases respectively, with 13 bases between them.

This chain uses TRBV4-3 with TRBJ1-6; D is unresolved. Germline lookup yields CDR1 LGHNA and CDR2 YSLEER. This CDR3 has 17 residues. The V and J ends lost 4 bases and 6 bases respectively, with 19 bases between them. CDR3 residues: CASSRAGSTASNSPLHF. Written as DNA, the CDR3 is TGCGCCAGCAGCCGAGCGGGATCCACAGCCTCTAATTCACCCCTCCACTTT.

The CDR3 reads CASRGQGAVGANVLTF. The CDR3 DNA follows: TGCGCCAGCAGGGGACAGGGGGCTGTGGGGGCCAACGTCCTGACTTTC. V and J are TRBV5-1 and TRBJ2-6; TRBD1 matches 12 bases. V dropped 5 bases and J dropped 4; count of bases not matched to a gene: 4. Germline V CDR1 and CDR2: SGHRS, YFSETQ. The CDR3 extends over 16 amino acids.

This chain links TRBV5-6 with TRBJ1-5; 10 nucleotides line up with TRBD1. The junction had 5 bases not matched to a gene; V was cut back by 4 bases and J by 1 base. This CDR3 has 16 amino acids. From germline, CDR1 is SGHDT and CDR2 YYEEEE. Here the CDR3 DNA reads TGTGCCAGCAGCGACCGGACAGGGGGAAGCAATCAGCCCCAGCATTTT. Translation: CASSDRTGGSNQPQHF.

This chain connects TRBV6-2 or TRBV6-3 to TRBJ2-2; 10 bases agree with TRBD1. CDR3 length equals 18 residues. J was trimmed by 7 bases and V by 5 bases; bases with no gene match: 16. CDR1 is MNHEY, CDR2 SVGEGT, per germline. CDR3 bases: TGTGCCAGCAGTAGCAACGACTGGACAGGGGGTAGGAGCGGGGAGCTGTTTTTT. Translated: CASSSNDWTGGRSGELFF.